This TCR beta chain came from a study of CD8 T cells in Susac syndrome. This CDR3 spans 15 amino acids. V dropped 3 bases and J dropped 3 bases, with 15 bases sitting between them. Germline V lookup: CDR1 DFQATT, CDR2 SNEGSKA (reference sequence). RNA, at about 0.45 to 1 ug, was reverse transcribed with random hexamers. Across 54 Vbeta and 13 Jbeta, TCR beta CDR3 was amplified with immunoSEQ multiplex PCR. TCRdb reprocessed the immunoSEQ multiplex PCR reads with MiXCR, giving one entry per CDR3 protein. The sample holds about 210,000 distinct CDR3 sequences; 95% are singletons and the top ten take roughly 0.1%. Sequencing of TCR beta, carried out with a high-throughput approach, was applied to CD8+ and CD4+ T cells from the blood. The multiple sclerosis controls were treatment-naive patients affected by stable or active relapsing-remitting disease. TEMRA cells were enriched by FACS, and CD4+ and CD8+ T cells were negatively isolated.

Material: CD4+ T cells from PBMCs. This sequence joins TRBV20-1 and TRBJ2-1, with D possibly being TRBD1 (6 bases). This clonotype originated in a human donor with multiple sclerosis. The DNA for the CDR3 is TGCAGTGCTAGTCTGGGGGCGCTCAGCTACAATGAGCAGTTCTTC. Its protein product is CSASLGALSYNEQFF.